A selection of T cell receptor beta chains follows, all from one sample in a study of T cells in Graves' hyperthyroidism and ophthalmopathy. TCRdb called the multiplex PCR reads again in MiXCR, with one record for every CDR3 protein. The profile shows 50,000 to 60,000 distinct CDR3 sequences, around half of them singletons. What was sequenced was blood. These receptors originate from a woman aged 30 to 39 with Graves' ophthalmopathy. CDR3s include the opening cysteine and the closing phenylalanine or tryptophan. Fields, in order: V gene, CDR3 length, D gene, clone size, J gene, CDR3 DNA, CDR3 protein. The D gene is left open where the match is weak. Not all rows give a size; the values are once, few, many and, for expanded clones, a class.

V gene: TRBV20-1
CDR3 length: 15
D gene: .
clone size: many
J gene: TRBJ2-7
CDR3 DNA: TGCAGTGCTAGAGAGGCCAGGTCGAGCTCCTACGAGCAGTACTTC
CDR3 protein: CSAREARSSSYEQYF

V gene: TRBV10-3
CDR3 length: 13
D gene: TRBD1
clone size: .
J gene: TRBJ2-7
CDR3 DNA: TGTGCCATCAGGGGGACAGGGGGCGTCGAGCAGTACTTC
CDR3 protein: CAIRGTGGVEQYF

V gene: TRBV2
CDR3 length: 12
D gene: .
clone size: .
J gene: TRBJ2-5
CDR3 DNA: TGTGCCAGCAATGCCCCCCTAGAGACCCAGTACTTC
CDR3 protein: CASNAPLETQYF

V gene: TRBV19
CDR3 length: 14
D gene: .
clone size: many
J gene: TRBJ2-7
CDR3 DNA: TGTGCCAGTAGTATAGGTGTGGGTACCTACGAGCAGTACTTC
CDR3 protein: CASSIGVGTYEQYF

V gene: TRBV14
CDR3 length: 16
D gene: .
clone size: few
J gene: TRBJ1-4
CDR3 DNA: TGTGCCAGCAGCCAAGAAAGCTGGGCAACTAATGAAAAACTGTTTTTT
CDR3 protein: CASSQESWATNEKLFF

V gene: TRBV12-3/TRBV12-4
CDR3 length: 16
D gene: .
clone size: many
J gene: TRBJ2-3
CDR3 DNA: TGTGCCAGCAGTTTAGGGGGGAGTGGGGGCACAGATACGCAGTATTTT
CDR3 protein: CASSLGGSGGTDTQYF

V gene: TRBV19
CDR3 length: 13
D gene: .
clone size: .
J gene: TRBJ2-2
CDR3 DNA: TGTGCCACCCGAAGGGGAAACACCGGGGAGCTGTTTTTT
CDR3 protein: CATRRGNTGELFF

V gene: TRBV6-6
CDR3 length: 16
D gene: .
clone size: many
J gene: TRBJ1-1
CDR3 DNA: TGTGCCAGCAGCCCGGTAGTGGGGGGCGTTGACACTGAAGCTTTCTTT
CDR3 protein: CASSPVVGGVDTEAFF

V gene: TRBV5-4
CDR3 length: 14
D gene: .
clone size: many
J gene: TRBJ1-6
CDR3 DNA: TGTGCCAGCAGCTTGAAATTCGGGTACTCACCCCTCCACTTT
CDR3 protein: CASSLKFGYSPLHF

V gene: TRBV13
CDR3 length: 16
D gene: .
clone size: many
J gene: TRBJ2-7
CDR3 DNA: TGTGCCAGCAACTTCCGGACAGAACCACCCGCCTACGAGCAGTACTTC
CDR3 protein: CASNFRTEPPAYEQYF

V gene: TRBV25-1
CDR3 length: 11
D gene: .
clone size: .
J gene: TRBJ2-7
CDR3 DNA: TGTGCCAGCGGGAGGCCCTACGAGCAGTACTTC
CDR3 protein: CASGRPYEQYF

V gene: TRBV13
CDR3 length: 16
D gene: .
clone size: many
J gene: TRBJ2-2
CDR3 DNA: TGTGCCAGCAGCTCACCCAGCCAGATAGCTACCGGGGAGCTGTTTTTT
CDR3 protein: CASSSPSQIATGELFF

V gene: TRBV5-6
CDR3 length: 14
D gene: .
clone size: .
J gene: TRBJ2-3
CDR3 DNA: TGTGCCAGCAGCACCAGTCAGAGCACAGAAACGCGGTATTTT
CDR3 protein: CASSTSQSTETRYF

V gene: TRBV20-1
CDR3 length: 12
D gene: .
clone size: .
J gene: TRBJ1-2
CDR3 DNA: .
CDR3 protein: CSAQEWGSGNTF

V gene: TRBV6-5
CDR3 length: 14
D gene: .
clone size: many
J gene: TRBJ1-4
CDR3 DNA: TGTGCCAGCAGTTACTCGGGGATTAATGAAAAACTGTTTTTT
CDR3 protein: CASSYSGINEKLFF

V gene: TRBV3-1
CDR3 length: 16
D gene: TRBD2
clone size: .
J gene: TRBJ2-3
CDR3 DNA: TGTGCCAGCAGCCAAGAAATCGCGGGAGGAGCAGATACGCAGTATTTT
CDR3 protein: CASSQEIAGGADTQYF

V gene: TRBV9
CDR3 length: 14
D gene: .
clone size: many
J gene: TRBJ2-7
CDR3 DNA: TGTGCCAGCAGCGTGGGCAGGGGGGCCTACGAGCAGTACTTC
CDR3 protein: CASSVGRGAYEQYF

V gene: TRBV4-1
CDR3 length: 13
D gene: .
clone size: .
J gene: TRBJ2-1
CDR3 DNA: TGCGCCGGCAGCCTTAACAGAAACAATGAGCAGTTCTTC
CDR3 protein: CAGSLNRNNEQFF

V gene: TRBV9
CDR3 length: 18
D gene: .
clone size: once
J gene: TRBJ1-1
CDR3 DNA: TGTGCCAGCAGCGTACCGGGACTAGCGGGAGAAAAGAACACTGAAGCTCTCTTT
CDR3 protein: CASSVPGLAGEKNTEALF

V gene: TRBV20-1
CDR3 length: 14
D gene: TRBD1
clone size: .
J gene: TRBJ1-5
CDR3 DNA: TGCAGTGCTAGGACAGGGGGAGCCGATCAGCCCCAGCATTTT
CDR3 protein: CSARTGGADQPQHF